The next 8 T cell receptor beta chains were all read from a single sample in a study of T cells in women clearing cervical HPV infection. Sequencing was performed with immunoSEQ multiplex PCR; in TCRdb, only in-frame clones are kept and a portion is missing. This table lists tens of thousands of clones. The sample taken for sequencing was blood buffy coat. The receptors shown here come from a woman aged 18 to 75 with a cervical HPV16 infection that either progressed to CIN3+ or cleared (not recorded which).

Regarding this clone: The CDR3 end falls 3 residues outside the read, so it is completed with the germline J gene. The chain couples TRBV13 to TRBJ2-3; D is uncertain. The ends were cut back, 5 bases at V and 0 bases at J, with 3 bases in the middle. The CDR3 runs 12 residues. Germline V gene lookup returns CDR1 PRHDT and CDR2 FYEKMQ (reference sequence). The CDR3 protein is CASSLSTDTQYF. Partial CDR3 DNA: TGTGCCAGCAGCCTAAGCACAGATACG.

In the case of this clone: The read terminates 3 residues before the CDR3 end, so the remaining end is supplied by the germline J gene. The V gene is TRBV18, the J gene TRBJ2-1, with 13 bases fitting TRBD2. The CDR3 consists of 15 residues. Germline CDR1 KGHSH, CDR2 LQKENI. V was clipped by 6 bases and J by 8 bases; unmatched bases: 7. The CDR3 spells CASSQLAGGIDEQFF. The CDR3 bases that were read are TGTGCCAGCTCGCAACTAGCGGGAGGGATCGATGAG.

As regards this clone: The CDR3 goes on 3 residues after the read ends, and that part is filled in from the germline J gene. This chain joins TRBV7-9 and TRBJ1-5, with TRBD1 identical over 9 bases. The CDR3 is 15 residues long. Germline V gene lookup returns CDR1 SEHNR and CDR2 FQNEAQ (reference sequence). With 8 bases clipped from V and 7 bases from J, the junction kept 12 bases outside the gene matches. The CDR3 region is CASQKEGQGHQPQHF. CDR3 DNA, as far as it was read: TGTGCCAGCCAAAAAGAGGGACAGGGACACCAGCCC.

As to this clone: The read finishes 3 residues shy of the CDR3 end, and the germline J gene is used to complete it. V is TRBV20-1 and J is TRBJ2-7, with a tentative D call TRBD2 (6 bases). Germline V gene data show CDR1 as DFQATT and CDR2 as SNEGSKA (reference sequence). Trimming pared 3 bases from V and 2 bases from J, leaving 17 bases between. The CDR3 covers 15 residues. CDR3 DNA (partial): TGCAGTGCTAGTGGGGTCGGCGGGGCCACCTACGAG. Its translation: CSASGVGGATYE. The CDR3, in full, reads CSASGVGGATYEQYF.

The CDR3 here is CSARPWTSGVYNEQFF. The part of the CDR3 DNA that was read is TGCAGTGCTAGACCTTGGACTAGCGGGGTATACAATGAG. This chain uses TRBV20-1 with TRBJ2-1; 12 bases are shared with TRBD2. The read terminates 3 residues before the CDR3 end, so the remaining end is supplied by the germline J gene. The CDR3 length is 16 residues. Germline trimming cut 2 bases from V and 4 bases from J; bases unmatched to any gene: 6. The germline V gene has CDR1 DFQATT and CDR2 SNEGSKA (reference sequence).

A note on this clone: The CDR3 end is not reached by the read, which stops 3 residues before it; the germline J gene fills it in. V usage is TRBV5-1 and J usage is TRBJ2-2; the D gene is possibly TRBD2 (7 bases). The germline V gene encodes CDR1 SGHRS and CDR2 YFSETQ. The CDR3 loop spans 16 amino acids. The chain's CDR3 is CASSREDSPAHEKLFF. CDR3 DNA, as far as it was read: TGCGCCAGCAGCCGGGAGGACAGCCCGGCGCATGAAAAG. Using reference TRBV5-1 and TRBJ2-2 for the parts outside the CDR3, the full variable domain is KAGVTQTPRYLIKTRGQQVTLSCSPISGHRSVSWYQQTPGQGLQFLFEYFSETQRNKGNFPGRFSGRQFSNSRSEMNVSTLELGDSALYLCASSREDSPAHEKLFFGEGSRLTVL.

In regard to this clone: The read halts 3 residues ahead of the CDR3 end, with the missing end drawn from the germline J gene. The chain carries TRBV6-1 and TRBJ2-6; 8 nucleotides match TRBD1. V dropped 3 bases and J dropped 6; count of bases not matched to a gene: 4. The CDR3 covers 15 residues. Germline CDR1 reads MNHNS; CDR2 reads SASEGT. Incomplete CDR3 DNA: TGTGCCAGCAGTGACAGGGGGCGCGAGGCCAACGTC. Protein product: CASSDRGREANV. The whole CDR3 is CASSDRGREANVLTF.

The CDR3 DNA, read in part, is TGTGCCAGCAGTGATTCACAGACCTTTGGAAAA. Amino acids: CASSDSQTFGK. The entire CDR3 is CASSDSQTFGKLFF. The chain recombines TRBV2 with TRBJ1-4, with unresolved D. The CDR3 end is not reached by the read, which stops 3 residues before it; the germline J gene fills it in. Germline lookup yields CDR1 SNHLY and CDR2 FYNNEI. V gave up 3 bases and J gave up 10 bases, with 15 bases separating them. This CDR3 region has 14 residues.